Each of the 30 T cell receptor beta chains below was sequenced from the same sample in a study of cytomegalovirus exposure and HLA in healthy donors. It was with 60 Vbeta and 13 Jbeta primers that the PCR ran. The table came from immunoSEQ multiplex PCR; TCRdb's copy has only in-frame clones and leaves some out. The sample contains around 110,000 clones, about 85% of which appear only once. Input material: PBMCs. Every receptor here comes from a man aged 30-40 years in good health and CMV-seronegative.

Comments on this clone: Other DNA sequences in the sample encode the same CDR3. This rearrangement joins TRBV6-5 to TRBJ2-2; TRBD1 matches 7 bases. This CDR3 has 15 amino acids. Germline V lookup: CDR1 MNHEY, CDR2 SVGAGI. V lost 2 bases and J lost 0; bases outside the gene matches: 0. CDR3 amino acids: CASSYDRANTGELFF. The DNA of the CDR3 is TGTGCCAGCAGTTACGACAGGGCGAACACCGGGGAGCTGTTTTTT.

This chain connects TRBV7-2 to TRBJ2-1; 9 nucleotides match TRBD1. CDR1 SGHTA and CDR2 FQGNSA come from the germline V gene. CDR3 length: 15 amino acids. V gave up 1 base and J gave up 7 bases; unmatched junction bases: 5. CDR3 in DNA: TGTGCCAGCAGCTTAGAGGGACAGGGATGGAATGAGCAGTTCTTC. It yields the protein CASSLEGQGWNEQFF.

V and J are TRBV5-1 and TRBJ1-2; the D is unclear. Germline CDR1 is SGHRS and CDR2 is YFSETQ. The CDR3 sequence is 15 residues long. Trimming shortened V by 2 bases and J by 3 bases, and 14 bases separated the two germline ends. The CDR3 protein is CASSFFVDMDYGYTF. The CDR3 nucleotides read TGCGCCAGCAGCTTTTTCGTAGACATGGACTATGGCTACACCTTC.

The chain carries TRBV7-9 and TRBJ1-1, with a tentative D call TRBD1 (6 bases). CDR3 length: 13 amino acids. Trimming removed 5 bases from V and 7 bases from J, with 14 bases in between. CDR1 SEHNR and CDR2 FQNEAQ come from the germline V gene (reference sequence). CDR3 nucleotides: TGTGCCAGCAGCCCAGTTGGGGGCAGTGAAGCTTTCTTT. This gives the protein CASSPVGGSEAFF.

V usage is TRBV9 and J usage is TRBJ1-1; no reliable D call. CDR3 length: 13 amino acids. Germline V lookup: CDR1 SGDLS, CDR2 YYNGEE. With 6 bases removed from V and 2 bases from J, the gap between germline ends came to 11 bases. CDR3 sequence reads: CASNQAGNTEAFF. The CDR3 DNA reads TGTGCCAGCAACCAGGCCGGAAACACTGAAGCTTTCTTT.

The chain uses TRBV9 and TRBJ1-2; no reliable D call. The germline V gene encodes CDR1 SGDLS and CDR2 YYNGEE. The CDR3 covers 12 residues. Deletions cut 3 bases from V and 4 bases from J, with 7 bases between. The CDR3 protein is CASSASLYGYTF. CDR3 coding DNA: TGTGCCAGCAGCGCGAGCCTCTATGGCTACACCTTC.

The genes are TRBV18 and TRBJ1-1, with TRBD1 as a possible D gene (5 bases). V lost 3 bases and J 0 bases, leaving 11 bases between the germline ends. The CDR3 runs 15 residues. Per germline, CDR1 KGHSH and CDR2 LQKENI. CDR3 DNA sequence: TGTGCCAGCTCACCGACGACAGACTTGAACACTGAAGCTTTCTTT. Encoded protein: CASSPTTDLNTEAFF.

V is TRBV7-2 and J is TRBJ1-2; weak D call: TRBD1 (5 bases). Looked up from germline, CDR1 is SGHTA and CDR2 is FQGNSA. The CDR3 extends over 12 amino acids. The ends were cut back, 4 bases at V and 8 bases at J, with 11 bases in the middle. CDR3 in DNA: TGTGCCAGCAGCTGGGGACTCTCGGGCTACACCTTC. Translating it yields CASSWGLSGYTF.

CDR3 bases: TGTGCCAGCAGCTTAGCCGGGAAGCGGCAGTACTTC. As protein: CASSLAGKRQYF. The V and J genes are TRBV11-3 and TRBJ2-7, with D possibly TRBD2 on 5 matching bases. Germline loops: CDR1 SGHNT, CDR2 YENEEA. The CDR3 has 12 residues. Trimming removed 1 base at V and 9 bases at J, with 10 bases between.

This clone has only a few counts. This sequence joins TRBV29-1 and TRBJ1-1, with D hard to call. V gave up 8 bases and J gave up 0 bases, with 13 bases separating them. The CDR3 consists of 13 residues. Per germline, CDR1 SQVTM and CDR2 ANQGSEA. The DNA for the CDR3 is TGCAGCACGTGGGTGACACTGAACACTGAAGCTTTCTTT. It is translated as CSTWVTLNTEAFF.

Only one count was recorded for this clone. The chain has TRBV6-5 and TRBJ1-2, with a possible D match to TRBD1 (6 bases). This CDR3 region has 14 residues. Germline V CDR1 and CDR2: MNHEY, SVGAGI. With 6 bases removed from V and 13 bases from J, the gap between germline ends came to 24 bases. The CDR3 spells CASRRRQAERSCTF. For the CDR3, the DNA is TGTGCCAGCAGGCGACGACAGGCCGAACGGAGCTGCACCTTC.

This clone has only a few counts. The J gene is TRBJ2-5, the V gene TRBV30, with a tentative D call TRBD2 (5 bases). The ends were cut back, 5 bases at V and 5 bases at J, with 12 bases in the middle. This CDR3 contains 12 residues. Germline CDR1 is GTSNPN and CDR2 is SVGIG (reference sequence). The CDR3: CAWRPGWETQYF. Written as DNA, the CDR3 is TGTGCCTGGCGGCCGGGGTGGGAGACCCAGTACTTC.

The chain combines TRBV7-9 with TRBJ2-1, with no clear D. Trimming stripped 0 bases from V and 5 bases from J, with 2 bases between. The CDR3 contains 12 residues. Germline-derived CDR1 and CDR2 are SEHNR and FQNEAQ (reference sequence). The CDR3 region is CASSLADNEQFF. CDR3 in DNA: TGTGCCAGCAGCTTAGCCGACAATGAGCAGTTCTTC.

This clone was detected only once. The chain links TRBV30 to TRBJ2-2; possibly TRBD1 for D (6 bases). CDR1 and CDR2 (germline): GTSNPN, SVGIG (reference sequence). The CDR3 sequence is 15 residues long. The germline V and J ends were trimmed by 1 base and 1 base, with 10 bases remaining between them. CDR3 DNA: TGTGCCTGGAGTGGTGGCAGGGGGAACACCGGGGAGCTGTTTTTT. Translated, it gives CAWSGGRGNTGELFF.

The chain carries TRBV19 and TRBJ1-1; D not certain. Germline V CDR1 and CDR2: LNHDA, SQIVND (reference sequence). V was shortened by 1 base and J by 4 bases, with 10 bases between the two germline ends. CDR3 length equals 14 residues. In nucleotides, the CDR3 is TGTGCCAGTAGTATAGCAGGAGGAGGCACTGAAGCTTTCTTT. Protein: CASSIAGGGTEAFF.

CDR3 nucleotide sequence: TGTGCCGGTCCCCGGGGGGGCATCACTGAAGCTTTCTTT. Translated: CAGPRGGITEAFF. This chain links TRBV6-5 with TRBJ1-1; D is possibly TRBD1 (6 bases). CDR1 is MNHEY and CDR2 is SVGAGI in the germline V gene. CDR3 length: 13 amino acids. The V and J ends lost 11 bases and 4 bases respectively, with 17 bases between them.

The rearrangement uses TRBV5-4 and TRBJ2-5; D may be TRBD2 (5 bases). Deletions cut 4 bases from V and 2 bases from J, with 12 bases between. Germline values: CDR1 SGHNT, CDR2 YYREEE (reference sequence). The CDR3 runs to 14 residues. CDR3 loop: CASSPRGSQETQYF. The CDR3 DNA is TGTGCCAGCAGCCCCCGGGGTAGTCAAGAGACCCAGTACTTC.

The chain employs TRBV19 and TRBJ2-7; the D gene is possibly TRBD2 (6 bases). The CDR3 contains 13 residues. Germline CDR1 and CDR2: LNHDA and SQIVND (reference sequence). The germline V and J ends were trimmed by 6 bases and 5 bases, with 14 bases remaining between them. DNA of the CDR3: TGTGCCAGTAGCTCGACGGGAGAGCACGAGCAGTACTTC. Its protein product is CASSSTGEHEQYF.

The chain links TRBV6-1 to TRBJ2-7; TRBD2 is a possible D gene (6 bases). This CDR3 is built from 14 residues. The V gene's germline CDR1 is MNHNS and CDR2 SASEGT. Trimming pared 7 bases from V and 3 bases from J, leaving 16 bases between. The CDR3 protein is CASTWEAGYYEQYF. For the CDR3, the DNA is TGTGCCAGCACCTGGGAGGCAGGCTACTACGAGCAGTACTTC.

The V and J genes are TRBV5-6 and TRBJ2-3, with 7 positions matching TRBD1. Germline V gene lookup returns CDR1 SGHDT and CDR2 YYEEEE. The V gene end was trimmed by 4 bases and the J gene end by 1 base; junction bases not matched to a gene: 6. The CDR3 runs 15 residues. The CDR3 coding sequence is TGTGCCAGCAGCCGACAGGGACGGGGCACAGATACGCAGTATTTT. This sequence encodes CASSRQGRGTDTQYF.

This chain joins TRBV30 and TRBJ2-7; D ambiguous. V was shortened by 1 base and J by 4 bases, with 11 bases between the two germline ends. Germline V gene sequence: CDR1 GTSNPN, CDR2 SVGIG (reference sequence). The CDR3 is 13 amino acids. CDR3 amino acids: CAWSAQTGYEQYF. In nucleotides, the CDR3 is TGTGCCTGGAGTGCTCAGACGGGTTACGAGCAGTACTTC.

The rearrangement joins TRBV19 to TRBJ2-5; TRBD2 is a possible D gene (6 bases). Trimming took off 9 bases at V and 9 bases at J, with 14 bases between the two ends. Germline lookup yields CDR1 LNHDA and CDR2 SQIVND (reference sequence). CDR3 size: 11 residues. CDR3 sequence (DNA): TGTGCCAGCGGACTACCGCACCCCCAGTACTTC. The encoded protein is CASGLPHPQYF.

The J gene is TRBJ2-1, the V gene TRBV19, with 12 bases lining up with TRBD2. The CDR3 totals 14 residues. V lost 8 bases, J lost 8 bases, and 7 bases stayed unmatched. CDR1 and CDR2 from the germline V gene are LNHDA and SQIVND (reference sequence). CDR3 coding DNA: TGTGCCAGTTCGAGGACTAGCGGGATTCATGAGCAGTTCTTC. Its translation is CASSRTSGIHEQFF.

This chain connects TRBV2 to TRBJ2-5; tentative D call: TRBD2 (6 bases). This CDR3 region has 12 residues. V lost 7 bases and J lost 5, with 11 bases in between. From germline, CDR1 is SNHLY and CDR2 FYNNEI. The CDR3 DNA reads TGTGCCAGCACCACGGGGAGGGAGACCCAGTACTTC. As protein: CASTTGRETQYF.

This sequence joins TRBV11-2 and TRBJ2-7; D gene uncertain. Trimming took 0 bases from V and 9 from J, leaving 6 bases between them. Germline V CDR1 and CDR2: SGHAT, FQNNGV. This CDR3 is 11 amino acids long. CDR3 DNA sequence: TGTGCCAGCAGCTTAGACCTGCGGCAGTACTTC. Protein sequence: CASSLDLRQYF.

This clone has a handful of counts. The chain joins TRBV6-4 to TRBJ2-1, with D perhaps matching TRBD2 (5 bases). CDR3 size: 12 residues. Deletions cut 3 bases from V and 5 bases from J, with 5 bases between. Looked up from germline, CDR1 is MRHNA and CDR2 is SNTAGT. CDR3 protein: CASSEGDNEQFF. Here the CDR3 DNA reads TGTGCCAGCAGTGAGGGAGACAATGAGCAGTTCTTC.

V is TRBV7-6 and J is TRBJ2-1; 7 bases map to TRBD2. CDR1 is SGHVS, CDR2 FNYEAQ, per germline. V lost 5 bases, J lost 9 bases, and 7 bases stayed unmatched. CDR3 length: 13 amino acids. CDR3 loop: CASSLGREPEQFF. The CDR3 DNA reads as TGTGCCAGCAGCCTGGGGCGGGAGCCTGAGCAGTTCTTC.

V usage is TRBV5-4 and J usage is TRBJ2-7; possible D gene TRBD2, 5 bases. This CDR3 comprises 12 residues. Per germline, CDR1 SGHNT and CDR2 YYREEE (reference sequence). V lost 3 bases to trimming and J lost 7 bases, with 11 bases between them. CDR3 DNA: TGTGCCAGCAGCTGGTTGGGAGCTGAGCAGTACTTC. Translating gives CASSWLGAEQYF. Using reference TRBV5-4 and TRBJ2-7 for the parts outside the CDR3, the full variable domain is ETGVTQSPTHLIKTRGQQVTLRCSSQSGHNTVSWYQQALGQGPQFIFQYYREEENGRGNFPPRFSGLQFPNYSSELNVNALELDDSALYLCASSWLGAEQYFGPGTRLTVT.

The V and J genes are TRBV5-1 and TRBJ2-5, with TRBD2 matching over 7 bases. J gave up 5 bases and V 4 bases, and 11 bases lay outside the gene matches. CDR1 is SGHRS and CDR2 is YFSETQ in the germline V gene. The length of the CDR3 is 15 residues. The DNA of the CDR3 is TGCGCCAGCAGCCCGGACGGACTAGATGCCGAGACCCAGTACTTC. Its translation is CASSPDGLDAETQYF.

CDR3 in DNA: TGCGCCAGCAGCCGTCCTGGCCTCGGGGAGCTGTTTTTT. This encodes CASSRPGLGELFF. This sequence joins TRBV4-1 and TRBJ2-2; D uncertain. The V gene lost 4 bases and the J gene lost 7 bases, with 10 bases spanning the gap. CDR3 size: 13 residues. From germline, CDR1 is MGHRA and CDR2 YSYEKL.